These T cell receptor beta chains were read from a single sample in a study of radiation and T cells in renal cell carcinoma. TCRdb keeps only in-frame clones here, not all; method: immunoSEQ multiplex PCR. Of approximately 51,000 clones detected, 83% appear once; the ten largest clones hold 25% to 35%. Material: blood, obtained from a patient whose treatment included radiotherapy and nephrectomy. The receptors here all came from a woman aged 70-85 years with renal cell carcinoma. CDR3s include the opening cysteine and the closing phenylalanine or tryptophan. Fields, in order: J gene, clone size, V gene, D gene, CDR3 protein, CDR3 DNA. The D gene is left open where the match is weak. For some rows the clone size is stated as once, few or many, or as a class when expanded; others skip it.

>TRBJ1-2|few|TRBV5-1|TRBD1
CASSPSQGPYGYTF
TGCGCCAGCAGCCCCTCACAGGGGCCTTATGGCTACACCTTC
>TRBJ2-7|NA|TRBV5-1|NA
CASSSTPYEQYF
TGCGCCAGCAGCTCGACCCCCTACGAGCAGTACTTC
>TRBJ1-5|NA|TRBV5-5|NA
CASSSGTSIAGAQHF
TGTGCCAGCAGCTCCGGGACGTCAATAGCAGGGGCCCAGCATTTT
>TRBJ1-2|NA|TRBV7-2|NA
CASSLVMADYGYTF
TGTGCCAGCAGCTTAGTGATGGCGGACTATGGCTACACCTTC
>TRBJ2-3|once|TRBV7-2|NA
CASSLKFGGTDTQYF
TGTGCCAGCAGCTTAAAGTTTGGAGGCACAGATACGCAGTATTTT
>TRBJ2-7|NA|TRBV19|NA
CASSTPAGKYYEQYF
TGTGCCAGTAGTACACCCGCCGGCAAGTACTACGAGCAGTACTTC
>TRBJ1-2|NA|TRBV7-2|TRBD1
CASSRNSQGANGYTF
TGTGCCAGCAGCCGAAATTCACAGGGGGCAAATGGCTACACCTTC
>TRBJ2-3|NA|TRBV5-1|TRBD2
CASSPRGSGVDTQYF
TGCGCCAGCAGCCCCCGGGGTAGCGGGGTAGATACGCAGTATTTT
>TRBJ1-1|NA|TRBV6-1|TRBD1
CASSQARQGGTEAFF
TGTGCCAGCAGTCAAGCGAGGCAGGGGGGCACTGAAGCTTTCTTT
>TRBJ2-1|NA|TRBV2|NA
CASSGLVNEQFF
TGTGCCAGCAGTGGCCTAGTCAATGAGCAGTTCTTC
>TRBJ2-1|NA|TRBV2|NA
CASSDDRSSYNEQFF
TGTGCCAGCAGTGACGACCGAAGCTCCTACAATGAGCAGTTCTTC
>TRBJ1-1|NA|TRBV7-9|NA
CASSSRITEAFF
TGTGCCAGCAGCTCCCGGATCACTGAAGCTTTCTTT
>TRBJ2-3|NA|TRBV20-1|NA
CSARTDTQYF
TGCAGTGCTAGAACAGATACGCAGTATTTT
>TRBJ1-5|NA|TRBV18|TRBD1
CASSPSGGGWGNQPQHF
TGTGCCAGCTCACCATCAGGAGGGGGCTGGGGCAATCAGCCCCAGCATTTT
>TRBJ1-5|NA|TRBV19|NA
CASSLRTGRAQPQHF
TGTGCCAGTAGCCTGAGGACGGGGAGGGCACAGCCCCAGCATTTT
>TRBJ2-1|NA|TRBV11-2|NA
CASSPLDNEQFF
TGTGCCAGCAGCCCACTAGACAATGAGCAGTTCTTC
>TRBJ1-1|NA|TRBV7-9|NA
CASSLQGTSTEAFF
TGTGCCAGCAGCTTACAGGGGACGAGTACTGAAGCTTTCTTT
>TRBJ1-2|few|TRBV21-1|NA
CATHRVFNYGYTF
TGTGCCACCCACAGGGTCTTCAACTATGGCTACACCTTC
>TRBJ1-1|NA|TRBV5-1|NA
CASSSQGTEAFF
TGCGCCAGCAGCTCCCAGGGGACTGAAGCTTTCTTT
>TRBJ1-2|NA|TRBV4-1|NA
CASSQETSNYGYTF
TGCGCCAGCAGCCAAGAAACATCTAACTATGGCTACACCTTC
>TRBJ2-1|NA|TRBV7-9|TRBD2
CASSLAWGGEQFF
TGTGCCAGCAGCTTGGCCTGGGGGGGTGAGCAGTTCTTC
>TRBJ2-7|NA|TRBV25-1|NA
CASSELVGRGEEQYF
TGTGCCAGCAGTGAATTGGTGGGCAGGGGAGAGGAGCAGTACTTC